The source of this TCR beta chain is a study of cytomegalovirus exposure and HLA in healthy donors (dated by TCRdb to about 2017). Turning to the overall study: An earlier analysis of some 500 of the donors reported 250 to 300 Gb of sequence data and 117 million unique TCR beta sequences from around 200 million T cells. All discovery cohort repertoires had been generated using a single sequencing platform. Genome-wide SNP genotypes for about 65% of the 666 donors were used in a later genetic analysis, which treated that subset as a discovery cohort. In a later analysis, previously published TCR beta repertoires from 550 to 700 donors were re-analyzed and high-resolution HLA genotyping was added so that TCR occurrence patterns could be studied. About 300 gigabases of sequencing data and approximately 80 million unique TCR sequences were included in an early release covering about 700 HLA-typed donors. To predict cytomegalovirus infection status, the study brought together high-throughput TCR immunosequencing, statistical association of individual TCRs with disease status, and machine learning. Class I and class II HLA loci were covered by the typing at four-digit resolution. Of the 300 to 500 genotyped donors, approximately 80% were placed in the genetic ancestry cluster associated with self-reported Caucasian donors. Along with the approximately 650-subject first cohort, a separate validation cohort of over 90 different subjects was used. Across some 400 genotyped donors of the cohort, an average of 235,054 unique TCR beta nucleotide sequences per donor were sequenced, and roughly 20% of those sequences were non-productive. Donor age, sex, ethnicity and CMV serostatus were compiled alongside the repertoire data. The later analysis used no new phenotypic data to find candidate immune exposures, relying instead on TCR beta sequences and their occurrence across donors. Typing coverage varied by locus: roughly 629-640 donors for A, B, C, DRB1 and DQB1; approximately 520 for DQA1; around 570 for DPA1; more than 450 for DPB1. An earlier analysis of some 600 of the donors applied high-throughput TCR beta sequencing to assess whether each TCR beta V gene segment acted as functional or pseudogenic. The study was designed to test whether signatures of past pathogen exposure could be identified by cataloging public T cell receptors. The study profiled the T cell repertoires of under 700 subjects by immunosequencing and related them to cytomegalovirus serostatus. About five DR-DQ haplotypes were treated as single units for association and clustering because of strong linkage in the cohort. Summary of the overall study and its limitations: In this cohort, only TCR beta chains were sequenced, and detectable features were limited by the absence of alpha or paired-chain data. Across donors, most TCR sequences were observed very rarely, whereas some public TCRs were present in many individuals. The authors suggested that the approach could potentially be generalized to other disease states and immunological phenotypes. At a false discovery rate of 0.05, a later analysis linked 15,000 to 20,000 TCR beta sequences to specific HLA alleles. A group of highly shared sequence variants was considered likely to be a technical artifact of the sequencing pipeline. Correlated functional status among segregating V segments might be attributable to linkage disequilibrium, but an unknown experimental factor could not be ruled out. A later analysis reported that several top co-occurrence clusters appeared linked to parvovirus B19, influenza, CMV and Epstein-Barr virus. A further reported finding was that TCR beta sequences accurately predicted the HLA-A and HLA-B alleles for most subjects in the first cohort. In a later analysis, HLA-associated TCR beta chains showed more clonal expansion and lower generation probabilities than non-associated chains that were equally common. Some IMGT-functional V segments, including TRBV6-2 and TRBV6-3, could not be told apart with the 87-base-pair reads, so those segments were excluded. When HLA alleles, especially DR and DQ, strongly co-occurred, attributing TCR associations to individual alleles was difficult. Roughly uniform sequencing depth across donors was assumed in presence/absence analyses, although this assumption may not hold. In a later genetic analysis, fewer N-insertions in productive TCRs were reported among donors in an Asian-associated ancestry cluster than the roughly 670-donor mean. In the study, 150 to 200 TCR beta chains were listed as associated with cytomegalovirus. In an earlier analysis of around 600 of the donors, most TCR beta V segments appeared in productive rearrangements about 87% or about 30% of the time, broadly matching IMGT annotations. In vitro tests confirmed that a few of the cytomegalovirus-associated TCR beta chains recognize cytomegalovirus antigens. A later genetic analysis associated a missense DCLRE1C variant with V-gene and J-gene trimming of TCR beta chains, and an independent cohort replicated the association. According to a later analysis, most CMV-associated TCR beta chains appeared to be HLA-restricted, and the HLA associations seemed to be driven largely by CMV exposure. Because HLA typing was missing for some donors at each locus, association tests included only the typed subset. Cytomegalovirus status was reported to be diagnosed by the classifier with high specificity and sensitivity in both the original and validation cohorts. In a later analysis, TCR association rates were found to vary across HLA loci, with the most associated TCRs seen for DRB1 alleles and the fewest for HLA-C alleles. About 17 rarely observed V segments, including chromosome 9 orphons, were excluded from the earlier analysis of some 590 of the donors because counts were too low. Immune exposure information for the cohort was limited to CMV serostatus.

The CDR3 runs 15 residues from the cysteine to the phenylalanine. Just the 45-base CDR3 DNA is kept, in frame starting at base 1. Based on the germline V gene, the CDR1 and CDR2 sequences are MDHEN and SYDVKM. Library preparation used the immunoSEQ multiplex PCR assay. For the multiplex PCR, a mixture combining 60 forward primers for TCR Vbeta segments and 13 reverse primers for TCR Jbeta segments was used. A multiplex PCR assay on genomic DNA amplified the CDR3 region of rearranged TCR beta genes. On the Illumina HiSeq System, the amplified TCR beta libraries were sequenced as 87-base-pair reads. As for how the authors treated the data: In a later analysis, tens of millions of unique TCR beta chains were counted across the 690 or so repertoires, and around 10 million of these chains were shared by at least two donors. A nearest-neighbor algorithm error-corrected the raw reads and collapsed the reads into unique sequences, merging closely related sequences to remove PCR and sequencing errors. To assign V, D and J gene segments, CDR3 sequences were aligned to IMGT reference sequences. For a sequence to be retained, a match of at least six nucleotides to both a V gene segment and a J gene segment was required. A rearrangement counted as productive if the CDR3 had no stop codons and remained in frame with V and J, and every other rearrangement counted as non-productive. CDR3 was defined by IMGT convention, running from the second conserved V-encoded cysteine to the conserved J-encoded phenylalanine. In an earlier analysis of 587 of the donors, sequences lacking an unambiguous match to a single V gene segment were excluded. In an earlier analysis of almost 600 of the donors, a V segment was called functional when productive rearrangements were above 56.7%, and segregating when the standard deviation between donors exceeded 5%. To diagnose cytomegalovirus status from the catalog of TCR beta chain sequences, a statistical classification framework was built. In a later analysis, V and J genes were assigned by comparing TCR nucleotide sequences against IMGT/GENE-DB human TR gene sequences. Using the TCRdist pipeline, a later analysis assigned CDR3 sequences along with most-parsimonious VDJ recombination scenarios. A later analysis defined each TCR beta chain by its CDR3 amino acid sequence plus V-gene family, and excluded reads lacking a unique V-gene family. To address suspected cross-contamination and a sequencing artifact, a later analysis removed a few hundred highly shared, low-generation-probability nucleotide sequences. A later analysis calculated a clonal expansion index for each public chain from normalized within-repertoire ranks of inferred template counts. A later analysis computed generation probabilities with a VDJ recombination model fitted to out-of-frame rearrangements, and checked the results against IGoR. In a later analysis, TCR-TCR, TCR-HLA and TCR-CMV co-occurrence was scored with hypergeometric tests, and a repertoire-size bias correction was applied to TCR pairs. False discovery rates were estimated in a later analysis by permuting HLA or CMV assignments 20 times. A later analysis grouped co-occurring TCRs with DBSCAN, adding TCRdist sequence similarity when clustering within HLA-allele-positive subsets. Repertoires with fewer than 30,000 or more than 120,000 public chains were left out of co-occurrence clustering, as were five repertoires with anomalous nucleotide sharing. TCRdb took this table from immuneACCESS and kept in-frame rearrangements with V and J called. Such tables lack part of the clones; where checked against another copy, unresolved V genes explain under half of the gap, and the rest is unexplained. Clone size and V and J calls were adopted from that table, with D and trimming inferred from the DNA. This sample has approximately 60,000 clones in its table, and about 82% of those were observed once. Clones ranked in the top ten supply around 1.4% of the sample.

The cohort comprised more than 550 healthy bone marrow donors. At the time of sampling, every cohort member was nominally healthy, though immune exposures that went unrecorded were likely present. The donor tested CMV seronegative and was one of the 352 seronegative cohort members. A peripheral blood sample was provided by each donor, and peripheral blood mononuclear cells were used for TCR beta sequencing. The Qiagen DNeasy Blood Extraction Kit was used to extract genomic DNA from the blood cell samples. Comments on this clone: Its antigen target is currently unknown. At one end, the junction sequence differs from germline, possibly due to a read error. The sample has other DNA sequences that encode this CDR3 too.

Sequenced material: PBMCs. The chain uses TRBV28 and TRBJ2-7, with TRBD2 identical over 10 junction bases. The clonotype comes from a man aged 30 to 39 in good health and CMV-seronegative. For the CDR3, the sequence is CASRLSGRSTYEQYF. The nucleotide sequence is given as TGTGCCAGCAGACTTAGCGGGAGGTCTACCTATGAGCAGTACTTC.